This T cell receptor beta chain was retrieved from a study of blood T cell repertoires in COVID-19. The overall study: Sites in the United States, Italy and Spain provided acute and convalescent COVID-19 samples. Sources were T cells, B-cell-depleted T cells, or PBMCs; the material itself was cDNA or gDNA.

Authors' processing steps: Estimation of nucleated cell counts relied on the amplification of reference gene primers. Sequencing was performed with immunoSEQ multiplex PCR; in TCRdb, only in-frame clones are kept and a portion is missing. That table is the source of V, J and clone size, and D and trimming were worked out from the DNA. The sample carries 190,000 or so clones, over 70% recorded once. This CDR3 is built from 16 residues. V was trimmed by 1 base and J by 4 bases, leaving 16 bases between them. Per germline, CDR1 KGHSY and CDR2 FQNENV. The chain joins TRBV16 to TRBJ2-5; weak D call: TRBD1 (6 bases). The TCR comes from a middle-aged man with active or convalescent COVID-19. Sequencing used peripheral blood. The CDR3 loop reads CASSQLLQGRRETQYF. In nucleotides, the CDR3 is TGTGCCAGCAGCCAATTATTACAGGGAAGGAGAGAGACCCAGTACTTC. The variable domain in full, with the rest retrieved from reference TRBV16 and TRBJ2-5, is GEEVAQTPKHLVRGEGQKAKLYCAPIKGHSYVFWYQQVLKNEFKFLISFQNENVFDETGMPKERFSAKCLPNSPCSLEIQATKLEDSAVYFCASSQLLQGRRETQYFGPGTRLLVL.